This T cell receptor (beta chain) stems from a study of vaccination effects on CD4 cells after COVID-19 (dated by TCRdb to between 2021 and 2024). Notes on the research overall: Post-vaccine samples across the study were collected a median of 72 days after the second dose, with a range of 14 to 241. In the study, cultures from other donors were sequenced using the Oncomine TCR Beta short-read assay on an Illumina iSeq 100. In both COVID-19 convalescent patients and infection-naive vaccine recipients, the study compared SARS-CoV-2 spike-specific CD4+ TCR repertoires from before mRNA vaccination with those from after it. The full study included some 10 COVID-19 convalescent patients and several SARS-CoV-2-naive healthy vaccine recipients.

Preparation of the library involved the immunoSEQ multiplex PCR assay. DNA from the CD4+ T cells that had been cultured and isolated underwent TCR beta CDR3 sequencing. The paper's processing steps were these. Non-productive TCR sequences were removed and reads were trimmed to the CDR3 region, keeping CDR3s of at least 7 amino acids. Antigen-specific clonotypes were identified with the MANAFEST web app by comparing expansion in peptide wells against reference cultures. Positive clones required FDR<0.05 expansion versus reference and all other wells, odds ratio above 5, and frequency above 0.1% in two replicate wells. Cross-reactive clonotypes were defined as significantly expanded in SARS-CoV-2 spike wells and in at least one common cold coronavirus spike condition. CDR3 similarity was assessed by Levenshtein distance using the stringdist R package, and unrooted trees were constructed with ape in R 3.6.1. In its TCRdb copy, this immuneACCESS table keeps in-frame sequences only and misses some clones. Where compared with another copy, unresolved V genes explain less than half of these, and the others have no known cause. The DNA gave D and trimming, while V, J and clone size come from that table. Across this sample there are under 50,000 clones, with just under 85% seen only once. The ten largest clonotypes hold just under 2% of the sample.

In the ViraFEST assay, PBMC were stimulated with viral peptide pools, and antigen-specific CD4+ T cell clonotypes were then identified by expansion using TCR sequencing. After around ten days of culture, CD4+ T cells were isolated with the EasySep CD4+ T cell isolation kit. Two doses of either the BNT162b2 or the mRNA-1273 mRNA SARS-CoV-2 vaccine were administered to participants. Negative nucleocapsid antibody results before and after vaccination confirmed that the healthy vaccine recipients had no prior SARS-CoV-2 infection. Each well held some 1.9 million PBMC cultured in IMDM containing around 5.1% human AB serum, 8.5 to 10 IU/ml IL-2 and gentamicin, along with around 11 ug/ml peptides. On days 3 and 7, half of the culture medium was replaced with fresh IL-2-containing medium. Unless noted otherwise, every peptide stimulation condition was grown in triplicate wells. Using Ficoll-Paque Plus gradient centrifugation, PBMC were separated from whole blood and then either used fresh or cryopreserved at -140C. Overlapping peptide pools spanned the spike proteins of SARS-CoV-2 and the common cold coronaviruses HCoV-NL63, HCoV-OC43 and HCoV-229E. The QIAamp micro DNA kit was used to extract genomic DNA from the cultured CD4+ T cells.

The CDR3, cysteine through phenylalanine, is 15 amino acids long. Solely the CDR3 DNA is kept, with 45 bases framed from the first base. Deletion took 2 bases off V and 2 bases off J, with a span of 9 bases between the germline ends. The germline V gene (reference sequence) supplies CDR1 SEHNR and CDR2 FQNEAQ. General findings and caveats noted by the study authors: The study was limited by a small number of convalescent patients, and early post-infection timepoints were lacking. In healthy vaccine recipients, vaccine-induced clones were almost all SARS-CoV-2 mono-reactive, with only 1 of 255 being cross-reactive with common cold coronaviruses. Marked clonal contraction was observed in both infection-induced and vaccine-induced clones at late post-vaccination timepoints, consistent with waning T cell responses.

Turning to this clone: It lacks a known antigen. No much larger clone is present one base from it, and per-base qualities are unavailable.

Source: CD4+ T cells from PBMCs cultured with HCoV-NL63 spike peptides, taken after COVID-19 vaccination. The cell subset or site label for this specimen denotes: HCoV-NL63 spike overlapping peptide pool stimulation. The origin of this receptor is a human donor who received a COVID-19 vaccine. Some clones in this sample may be carry-over from other donors' samples. The chain links TRBV7-9 with TRBJ2-2, with the identity of the D gene unclear. The DNA reads TGTGCCAGCAGCTTAATGAGTGTTAACACCGGGGAGCTGTTTTTT. Translated, this is CASSLMSVNTGELFF.